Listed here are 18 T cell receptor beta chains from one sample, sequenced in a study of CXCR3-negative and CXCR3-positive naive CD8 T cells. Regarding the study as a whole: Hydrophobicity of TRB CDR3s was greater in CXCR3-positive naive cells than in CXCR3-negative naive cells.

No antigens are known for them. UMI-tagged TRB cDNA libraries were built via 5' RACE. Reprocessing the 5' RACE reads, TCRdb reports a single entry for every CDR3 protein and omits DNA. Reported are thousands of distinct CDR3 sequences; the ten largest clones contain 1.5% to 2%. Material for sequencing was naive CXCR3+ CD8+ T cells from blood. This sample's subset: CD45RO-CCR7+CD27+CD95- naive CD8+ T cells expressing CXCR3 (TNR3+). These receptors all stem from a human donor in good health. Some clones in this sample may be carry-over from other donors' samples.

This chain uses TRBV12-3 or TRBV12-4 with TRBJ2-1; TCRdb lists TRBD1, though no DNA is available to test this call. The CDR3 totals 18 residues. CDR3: CASSLGGGPDRDHNEQFF.

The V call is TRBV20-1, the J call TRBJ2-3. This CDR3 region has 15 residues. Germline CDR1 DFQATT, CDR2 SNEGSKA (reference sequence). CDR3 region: CSARDLYETTDTQYF.

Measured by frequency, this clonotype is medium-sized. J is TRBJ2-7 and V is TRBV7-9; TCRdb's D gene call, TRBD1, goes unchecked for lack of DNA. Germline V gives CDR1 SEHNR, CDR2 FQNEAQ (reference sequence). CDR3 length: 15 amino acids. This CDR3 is CASCDDRTPSYEQYF.

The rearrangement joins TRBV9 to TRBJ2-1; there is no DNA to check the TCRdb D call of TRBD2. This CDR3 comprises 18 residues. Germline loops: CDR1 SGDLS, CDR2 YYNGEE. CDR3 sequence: CASSAPSGLSHLANEQFF. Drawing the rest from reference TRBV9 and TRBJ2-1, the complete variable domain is DSGVTQTPKHLITATGQRVTLRCSPRSGDLSVYWYQQSLDQGLQFLIQYYNGEERAKGNILERFSAQQFPDLHSELNLSSLELGDSALYFCASSAPSGLSHLANEQFFGPGTRLTVL.

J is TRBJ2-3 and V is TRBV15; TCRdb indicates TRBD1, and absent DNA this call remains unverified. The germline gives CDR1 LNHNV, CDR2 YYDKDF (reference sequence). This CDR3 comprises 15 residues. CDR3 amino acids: CATSRPHGLADTQYF.

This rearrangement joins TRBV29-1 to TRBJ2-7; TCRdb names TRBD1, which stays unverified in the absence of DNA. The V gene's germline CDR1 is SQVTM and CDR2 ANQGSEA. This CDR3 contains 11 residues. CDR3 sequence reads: CSGGSSYEQYF.

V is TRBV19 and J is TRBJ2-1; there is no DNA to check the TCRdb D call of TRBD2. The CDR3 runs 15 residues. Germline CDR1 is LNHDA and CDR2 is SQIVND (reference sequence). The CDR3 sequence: CASSMLANSYNEQFF.

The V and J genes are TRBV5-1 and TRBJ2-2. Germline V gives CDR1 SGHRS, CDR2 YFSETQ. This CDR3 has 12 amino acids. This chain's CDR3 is CASFSTPGELFF.

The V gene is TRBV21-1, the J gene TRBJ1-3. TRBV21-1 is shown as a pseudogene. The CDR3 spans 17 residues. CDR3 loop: CASSKGTLTMPGNTIYF.

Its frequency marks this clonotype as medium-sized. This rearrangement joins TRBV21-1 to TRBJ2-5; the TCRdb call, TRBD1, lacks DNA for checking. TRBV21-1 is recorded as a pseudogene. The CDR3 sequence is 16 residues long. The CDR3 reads CASSRPGTGVAETQYF.

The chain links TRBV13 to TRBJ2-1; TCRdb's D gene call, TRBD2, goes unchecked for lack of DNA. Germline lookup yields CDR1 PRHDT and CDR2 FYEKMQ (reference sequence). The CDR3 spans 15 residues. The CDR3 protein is CASSRSGSNWDEQFF.

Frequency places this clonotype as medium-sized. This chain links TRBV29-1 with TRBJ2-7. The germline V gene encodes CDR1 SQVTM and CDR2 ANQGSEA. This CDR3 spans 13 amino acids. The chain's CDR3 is CSVEGKGTYEQYF.

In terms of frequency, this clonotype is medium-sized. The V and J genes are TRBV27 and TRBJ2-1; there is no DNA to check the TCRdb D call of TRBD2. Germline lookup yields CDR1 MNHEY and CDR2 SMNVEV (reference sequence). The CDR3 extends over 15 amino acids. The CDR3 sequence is CASSLRQEYQNEQFF.

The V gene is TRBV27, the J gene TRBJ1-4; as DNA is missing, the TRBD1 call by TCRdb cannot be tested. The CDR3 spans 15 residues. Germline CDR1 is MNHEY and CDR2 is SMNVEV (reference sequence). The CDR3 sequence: CATKGGQGANEKLFF. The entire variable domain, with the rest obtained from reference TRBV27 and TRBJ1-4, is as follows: EAQVTQNPRYLITVTGKKLTVTCSQNMNHEYMSWYRQDPGLGLRQIYYSMNVEVTDKGDVPEGYKVSRKEKRNFPLILESPSPNQTSLYFCATKGGQGANEKLFFGSGTQLSVL.

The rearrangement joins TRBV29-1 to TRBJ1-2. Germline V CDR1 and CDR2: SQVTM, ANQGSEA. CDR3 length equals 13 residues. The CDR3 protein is CSVASGASYGYTF.

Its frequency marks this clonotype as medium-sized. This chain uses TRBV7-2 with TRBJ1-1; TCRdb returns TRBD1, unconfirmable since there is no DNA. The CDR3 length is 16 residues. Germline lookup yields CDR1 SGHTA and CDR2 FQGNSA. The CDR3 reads CASSLNAGTQNTEAFF. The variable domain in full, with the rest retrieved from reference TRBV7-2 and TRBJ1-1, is GAGVSQSPSNKVTEKGKDVELRCDPISGHTALYWYRQSLGQGLEFLIYFQGNSAPDKSGLPSDRFSAERTGGSVSTLTIQRTQQEDSAVYLCASSLNAGTQNTEAFFGQGTRLTVV.

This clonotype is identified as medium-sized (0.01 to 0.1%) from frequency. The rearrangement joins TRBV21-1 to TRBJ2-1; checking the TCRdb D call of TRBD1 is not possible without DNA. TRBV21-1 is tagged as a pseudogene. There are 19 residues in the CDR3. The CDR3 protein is CASSTSPPLQGPIYNEQFF.

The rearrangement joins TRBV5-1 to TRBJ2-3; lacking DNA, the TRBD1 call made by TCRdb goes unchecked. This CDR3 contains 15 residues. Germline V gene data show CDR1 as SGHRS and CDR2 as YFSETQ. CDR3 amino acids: CASSFRDRSTDTQYF.